Included here is one TCR beta chain sequence, with context. Antigen unknown. The data are from a study of post-analysis software for immune sequencing data. This CDR3 contains 15 residues. V was trimmed by 4 bases and J by 4 bases, leaving 17 bases between them. The germline CDR1 and CDR2 sequences are LGHNA and YSLEER. The TCR beta cDNA libraries contained unique molecular identifiers. TCRdb ran MiXCR on the PCR reads and lists one entry per CDR3 protein. Of approximately 730,000 distinct CDR3 sequences listed, roughly 29% are singletons. Study-level results: Included in a set of a few TRBV segments more frequent in patients than controls were TRBV5-6, TRBV5-1 and TRBV20-1. People with multiple sclerosis had a significantly lower normalized Chao1 diversity than controls did.

The receptor was derived from a girl aged 5-17 years with multiple sclerosis. What was sequenced was blood. The chain uses TRBV4-3 and TRBJ2-7, with D perhaps matching TRBD1 or TRBD2 (5 bases each). The CDR3 here is CASSRDQSVSYEQYF. The CDR3 nucleotides read TGCGCCAGCAGCCGGGACCAGTCGGTCTCTTACGAGCAGTACTTC.